Presented here are 7 T cell receptor beta chains from one specimen sequenced in a study of blood T cell repertoires in COVID-19 (dated by TCRdb to the early 2020s). Library generation was performed with the immunoSEQ multiplex PCR assay. Not all clones reach the TCRdb copy of this immuneACCESS table, which keeps in-frame sequences only. Checked studies attribute under half of the gap to unresolved V genes and leave the rest unexplained. This sample gives 120,000 or so clones in total; approximately 85% of them show up just once. Of the sample, more than 20% is held by the ten largest clones. The sample was peripheral blood. The source is an elderly woman with acute or convalescent COVID-19.

CDR3 region: CASSTGHSTRDTQYF. For the CDR3, the DNA is TGTGCCAGTAGTACGGGACACTCCACACGGGATACGCAGTATTTT. V is TRBV19 and J is TRBJ2-3; a weak D match, TRBD1 (6 bases). Trimming pared 4 bases from V and 6 bases from J, leaving 17 bases between. Germline V gene data show CDR1 as LNHDA and CDR2 as SQIVND (reference sequence). This CDR3 contains 15 residues. Drawing the rest from reference TRBV19 and TRBJ2-3, the complete variable domain is DGGITQSPKYLFRKEGQNVTLSCEQNLNHDAMYWYRQDPGQGLRLIYYSQIVNDFQKGDIAEGYSVSREKKESFPLTVTSAQKNPTAFYLCASSTGHSTRDTQYFGPGTRLTVL.

The CDR3 here is CASSPGLRQFF. CDR3 sequence (DNA): TGTGCCAGCTCACCAGGTCTGCGACAGTTCTTC. The genes are TRBV18 and TRBJ2-1; D gene unclear. Germline V CDR1 and CDR2: KGHSH, LQKENI. Trimming pared 2 bases from V and 13 bases from J, leaving 9 bases between. The CDR3 totals 11 residues.

As DNA, the CDR3 is TGCGCCAGCAGCTTGCTAACGGGAAACACTGAAGCTTTCTTT. Its translation is CASSLLTGNTEAFF. The chain employs TRBV5-1 and TRBJ1-1; D is unresolved. Germline CDR1 reads SGHRS; CDR2 reads YFSETQ. CDR3 length: 14 amino acids. Trimming removed 1 base from V and 2 bases from J, with 9 bases in between. The full variable domain, completed using reference TRBV5-1 and TRBJ1-1, is KAGVTQTPRYLIKTRGQQVTLSCSPISGHRSVSWYQQTPGQGLQFLFEYFSETQRNKGNFPGRFSGRQFSNSRSEMNVSTLELGDSALYLCASSLLTGNTEAFFGQGTRLTVV.

V gene TRBV19 combines with J gene TRBJ2-2, with D tentatively TRBD2 (6 bases). Germline CDR1 is LNHDA and CDR2 is SQIVND (reference sequence). The length of the CDR3 is 18 residues. The germline V and J ends were trimmed by 3 bases and 4 bases, with 21 bases remaining between them. For the CDR3, the DNA is TGTGCCAGTAGTATCATAAGGAGTAGCGGATTCCTCACCGGGGAGCTGTTTTTT. Translating gives CASSIIRSSGFLTGELFF. The full variable domain, in which reference TRBV19 and TRBJ2-2 provide the parts outside the CDR3, is DGGITQSPKYLFRKEGQNVTLSCEQNLNHDAMYWYRQDPGQGLRLIYYSQIVNDFQKGDIAEGYSVSREKKESFPLTVTSAQKNPTAFYLCASSIIRSSGFLTGELFFGEGSRLTVL.

This clone came up once. This chain connects TRBV6-2 or TRBV6-3 to TRBJ1-1; TRBD1 is a possible D gene (5 bases). This CDR3 region has 14 residues. Trimming stripped 2 bases from V and 5 bases from J, with 12 bases between. Germline CDR1 is MNHEY and CDR2 is SVGEGT. In DNA form, the CDR3 reads TGTGCCAGCAGTTACCCAGGGAGGAGGACTGAAGCTTTCTTT. It encodes CASSYPGRRTEAFF.

This clone was recorded once. The chain couples TRBV7-9 to TRBJ2-5, with D perhaps matching TRBD1 (5 bases). CDR1 SEHNR and CDR2 FQNEAQ come from the germline V gene (reference sequence). Trimming took off 3 bases at V and 1 base at J, with 9 bases between the two ends. CDR3 length equals 14 residues. In DNA, the CDR3 is TGTGCCAGCAGCTTCAGGGCAGTCCAAGAGACCCAGTACTTC. This codes for CASSFRAVQETQYF.

This sequence joins TRBV20-1 and TRBJ1-1, with D possibly TRBD1 on 5 matching bases. Germline lookup yields CDR1 DFQATT and CDR2 SNEGSKA (reference sequence). Trimming took 7 bases from V and 4 from J, leaving 10 bases between them. This CDR3 is 11 amino acids long. In DNA, the CDR3 is TGCAGTGGTTCCAGGGTCACTGAAGCTTTCTTT. Its protein product is CSGSRVTEAFF.